What follows are 24 T cell receptor beta chains derived from one specimen sequenced in a study of cytomegalovirus exposure and HLA in healthy donors. The PCR contained 60 Vbeta and 13 Jbeta primers. TCRdb's table, derived via immunoSEQ multiplex PCR, lists solely in-frame clones and lacks some. The table records 70,000 to 100,000 clones, approximately 69% of them present only once. Sequencing was carried out using PBMCs. All receptors derive from a woman aged 50 to 65 in good health and CMV-seropositive.

J is TRBJ2-7 and V is TRBV28; 7 nucleotides agree with TRBD1. The CDR3 consists of 16 residues. Per the germline V gene, CDR1 is MDHEN and CDR2 is SYDVKM. J lost 1 base, V lost 6 bases, and 12 bases had no gene match. CDR3 amino acids: CASSPPGQLISYEQYF. The CDR3 coding sequence is TGTGCCAGCAGCCCTCCGGGACAGCTAATTTCCTACGAGCAGTACTTC. Based on the CDR3 plus reference TRBV28 and TRBJ2-7, the full variable domain is DVKVTQSSRYLVKRTGEKVFLECVQDMDHENMFWYRQDPGLGLRLIYFSYDVKMKEKGDIPEGYSVSREKKERFSLILESASTNQTSMYLCASSPPGQLISYEQYFGPGTRLTVT.

The chain links TRBV4-2 to TRBJ2-7; TRBD1 might be the D (5 bases). CDR3 length: 15 residues. Trimming pared 0 bases from V and 1 base from J, leaving 10 bases between. Germline lookup yields CDR1 LGHNA and CDR2 YNFKEQ. Here the CDR3 reads CASSQEGPSSYEQYF. CDR3 nucleotide sequence: TGTGCCAGCAGCCAAGAGGGGCCCTCTTCCTACGAGCAGTACTTC.

This clone has only a few counts. V is TRBV7-9 and J is TRBJ1-2; D not certain. The V and J ends lost 3 bases and 0 bases respectively, with 8 bases between them. CDR1 and CDR2 from the germline V gene are SEHNR and FQNEAQ (reference sequence). The CDR3 runs 14 residues. CDR3 sequence (DNA): TGTGCCAGCAGCTTTAGTACGGCTAACTATGGCTACACCTTC. Protein product: CASSFSTANYGYTF.

This sequence joins TRBV28 and TRBJ2-3, with 9 bases fitting TRBD2. CDR1 is MDHEN and CDR2 is SYDVKM in the germline V gene. The CDR3 runs 15 residues. The J segment lost 0 bases and the V segment lost 3 bases, leaving 1 base of the junction unmatched. The CDR3 coding sequence is TGTGCCAGCAGTTTGGCGGGGGGGAGCACAGATACGCAGTATTTT. Amino acids: CASSLAGGSTDTQYF.

The V and J genes are TRBV11-2 and TRBJ2-7; possible D gene TRBD1, 6 bases. The length of the CDR3 is 13 residues. V shed 5 bases and J shed 1 base, with 9 bases lying between them. Germline CDR1 is SGHAT and CDR2 is FQNNGV. The CDR3 region is CASSLGQSYEQYF. The CDR3 DNA is TGTGCCAGCAGCCTTGGACAGTCCTACGAGCAGTACTTC. The full variable domain, rest sourced from reference TRBV11-2 and TRBJ2-7, is EAGVAQSPRYKIIEKRQSVAFWCNPISGHATLYWYQQILGQGPKLLIQFQNNGVVDDSQLPKDRFSAERLKGVDSTLKIQPAKLEDSAVYLCASSLGQSYEQYFGPGTRLTVT.

The chain couples TRBV5-1 to TRBJ1-4; possibly TRBD1 for D (5 bases). The CDR3 runs to 15 residues. Trimming cost V 4 bases and J 0 bases, with 10 bases left between them. Germline CDR1 reads SGHRS; CDR2 reads YFSETQ. CDR3 region: CASSPQASTNEKLFF. In nucleotides, the CDR3 is TGCGCCAGCAGCCCACAGGCCTCAACTAATGAAAAACTGTTTTTT.

This chain joins TRBV6-5 and TRBJ1-2, with 7 bases aligning to TRBD1. V lost 6 bases, J lost 4 bases, and 5 bases stayed unmatched. The CDR3 contains 13 residues. Germline lookup yields CDR1 MNHEY and CDR2 SVGAGI. This chain's CDR3 is CASSRTGFYGYTF. CDR3 nucleotides: TGTGCCAGCAGCAGGACAGGATTCTATGGCTACACCTTC.

The chain has TRBV15 and TRBJ2-7; 8 positions agree with TRBD2. Germline V CDR1 and CDR2: LNHNV, YYDKDF (reference sequence). CDR3 length: 16 residues. V gave up 1 base and J gave up 7 bases; unmatched junction bases: 12. The CDR3 DNA sequence: TGTGCCACCAGCAGAGCCGGCGGGGGGCAAAATAGGGAGCAGTACTTC. Its translation: CATSRAGGGQNREQYF.

This clone was counted once. This chain uses TRBV7-2 with TRBJ2-5; tentative D call: TRBD2 (5 bases). Trimming removed 1 base from V and 0 bases from J, with 9 bases in between. The CDR3 length is 15 residues. Germline CDR1 and CDR2: SGHTA and FQGNSA. The CDR3 reads CASSLVRAYQETQYF. The CDR3 region has the DNA TGTGCCAGCAGCTTAGTGCGGGCGTACCAAGAGACCCAGTACTTC.

The CDR3 nucleotides are TGCGCCAGCAGCTGGGACAGCGCCTACGAGCAGTACTTC. It specifies CASSWDSAYEQYF. V is TRBV5-1 and J is TRBJ2-7; 7 bases agree with TRBD1. The CDR3 is 13 amino acids. With V trimmed by 3 bases and J by 2 bases, 2 bases remained unmatched. CDR1 and CDR2 (germline): SGHRS, YFSETQ.

The genes are TRBV10-3 and TRBJ1-2, with 7 bases that match TRBD1. In germline, CDR1 is ENHRY, CDR2 SYGVKD. There are 13 residues in the CDR3. V dropped 7 bases and J dropped 6; count of bases not matched to a gene: 8. The CDR3 region is CAITQTGTDGYTF. The CDR3 coding sequence is TGTGCCATCACTCAGACAGGGACAGATGGCTACACCTTC.

This clone was counted a few times. The V and J genes are TRBV11-2 and TRBJ2-4, with a weak D call TRBD2 (5 bases). Germline V CDR1 and CDR2: SGHAT, FQNNGV. This CDR3 contains 17 residues. V lost 4 bases and J lost 0, with 16 bases in between. The CDR3 reads CASSSRMGSVAKNIQYF. The CDR3 DNA is TGTGCCAGCAGCTCAAGGATGGGGAGCGTAGCCAAAAACATTCAGTACTTC.

The chain has TRBV5-6 and TRBJ2-7; TRBD2 might be the D (5 bases). V was shortened by 3 bases and J by 0 bases, with 13 bases between the two germline ends. Looked up from germline, CDR1 is SGHDT and CDR2 is YYEEEE. This CDR3 is 15 amino acids long. CDR3 loop: CASSYSPAGSYEQYF. CDR3 coding DNA: TGTGCCAGCAGCTATTCTCCGGCGGGCTCCTACGAGCAGTACTTC.

This chain links TRBV4-1 with TRBJ1-1, with 7 positions matching TRBD1. The CDR3 has 15 residues. Germline V gene data show CDR1 as MGHRA and CDR2 as YSYEKL. With 1 base clipped from V and 3 bases from J, the junction kept 5 bases outside the gene matches. This CDR3 is CASSQADRVDTEAFF. DNA of the CDR3: TGCGCCAGCAGCCAAGCTGACAGGGTGGACACTGAAGCTTTCTTT.

The chain is built from TRBV28 and TRBJ1-1; 9 bases align to TRBD1. The CDR3 loop spans 16 amino acids. Germline V CDR1 and CDR2: MDHEN, SYDVKM. The trim removed 4 bases at V and 5 bases at J, leaving 11 bases unmatched. The CDR3 is CASSSWTGAFGTEAFF. The DNA for the CDR3 is TGTGCCAGCAGTTCATGGACAGGGGCGTTTGGAACTGAAGCTTTCTTT. The whole variable domain, filled in from reference TRBV28 and TRBJ1-1, reads DVKVTQSSRYLVKRTGEKVFLECVQDMDHENMFWYRQDPGLGLRLIYFSYDVKMKEKGDIPEGYSVSREKKERFSLILESASTNQTSMYLCASSSWTGAFGTEAFFGQGTRLTVV.

The chain links TRBV25-1 to TRBJ2-1, with 10 bases aligning to TRBD1. There are 15 residues in the CDR3. Germline CDR1 and CDR2: MGHDK and SYGVNS. V shed 4 bases and J 1 base; nucleotides not matched to a gene: 1. The CDR3 protein is CASSGQGASYNEQFF. The DNA for the CDR3 is TGTGCCAGCAGTGGACAGGGGGCATCCTACAATGAGCAGTTCTTC.

This clone came up once. A single base separates this from a much larger clone, so it may be a read error. The rearrangement links TRBV5-6 to TRBJ1-5; D is uncertain. The length of the CDR3 is 16 residues. Per germline, CDR1 SGHDT and CDR2 YYEEEE. Trimming left V 0 bases short and J 0 bases short, with 10 bases between. CDR3 amino acids: CASSLGRLGSNQPQHF. CDR3 nucleotide sequence: TGTGCCAGCAGCTTGGGGAGGCTTGGTAGCAATCAGCCCCAGCATTTT. The whole variable domain, filled in from reference TRBV5-6 and TRBJ1-5, reads DAGVTQSPTHLIKTRGQQVTLRCSPKSGHDTVSWYQQALGQGPQFIFQYYEEEERQRGNFPDRFSGHQFPNYSSELNVNALLLGDSALYLCASSLGRLGSNQPQHFGDGTRLSIL.

Details on this clone: The sample carries other DNA sequences with the same CDR3. V gene TRBV7-9 combines with J gene TRBJ2-7; 8 bases are a match to TRBD1. CDR1 SEHNR and CDR2 FQNEAQ come from the germline V gene (reference sequence). This CDR3 comprises 13 residues. The V gene end was trimmed by 6 bases and the J gene end by 3 bases; junction bases not matched to a gene: 4. CDR3 in amino acids: CASSSGTGYEQYF. For the CDR3, the DNA is TGTGCCAGCAGTTCCGGGACAGGCTACGAGCAGTACTTC.

This chain connects TRBV28 to TRBJ1-3, with 8 bases aligning to TRBD1. The V gene's germline CDR1 is MDHEN and CDR2 SYDVKM. The CDR3 covers 15 residues. V shed 5 bases and J 8 bases; nucleotides not matched to a gene: 11. This CDR3 is CASSPPDRERDTIYF. The DNA for the CDR3 is TGTGCCAGCAGTCCCCCGGACAGGGAGAGGGACACCATATATTTT.

V gene TRBV7-9 combines with J gene TRBJ2-6; D gene ambiguous. In germline, CDR1 is SEHNR, CDR2 FQNEAQ (reference sequence). There are 15 residues in the CDR3. V lost 2 bases to trimming and J lost 0 bases, with 5 bases between them. The CDR3 spells CASSLISSGANVLTF. The DNA for the CDR3 is TGTGCCAGCAGCTTAATTAGCTCTGGGGCCAACGTCCTGACTTTC.

The rearrangement uses TRBV30 and TRBJ1-2; D not certain. The V gene's germline CDR1 is GTSNPN and CDR2 SVGIG (reference sequence). The CDR3 length is 11 residues. The V end lost 5 bases, the J end lost 4 bases, and 8 bases lay between the germline ends. CDR3 bases: TGTGCCTGGTCCCAGGCCTATGGCTACACCTTC. Translated: CAWSQAYGYTF.

In nucleotides, the CDR3 is TGCAGCGTTGTGGACAGGAGAGATGAGCAGTTCTTC. Protein sequence: CSVVDRRDEQFF. This sequence joins TRBV29-1 and TRBJ2-1; 7 nucleotides align to TRBD1. The CDR3 runs 12 residues. The V and J ends lost 4 bases and 8 bases, in that order; junction bases with no gene match: 5. Per the germline V gene, CDR1 is SQVTM and CDR2 is ANQGSEA.

The rearrangement joins TRBV7-8 to TRBJ2-7, with 7 bases aligning to TRBD2. V was pared by 5 bases and J by 3 bases, with 13 bases of the junction left unmatched. The CDR3 length is 16 residues. Germline CDR1 is SGHVS and CDR2 is FQNEAQ. The CDR3 spells CASSGTTGTTDYEQYF. CDR3 DNA: TGTGCCAGCAGCGGAACTACCGGGACTACCGACTACGAGCAGTACTTC.

The chain uses TRBV7-8 and TRBJ2-5, with a weak D call TRBD1 (6 bases). The ends were cut back, 3 bases at V and 3 bases at J, with 11 bases in the middle. Germline CDR1 is SGHVS and CDR2 is FQNEAQ. This CDR3 contains 14 residues. This CDR3 reads CASSLITGKETQYF. The CDR3 DNA reads TGTGCCAGCAGCTTGATCACAGGGAAAGAGACCCAGTACTTC.